The clone carrying this TCR beta chain was observed a handful of times. Time point reported: newly diagnosed GD, antithyroid drugs for less than 3 months. RNA from PBMCs was the source of the TCR library. The data were taken from a study of regulatory T cells in long-lasting Graves disease. CDR3-region Arm-PCR and iRepertoire HTBI primers produced the TCR beta libraries. TCRdb called the multiplex PCR reads again in MiXCR, with one record for every CDR3 protein. The table lists 500,000 or so distinct CDR3 sequences, 15% to 20% of them singletons. Unmatched junction bases numbered 12, after V lost 3 bases and J lost 3 bases. The CDR3 consists of 17 residues. The data were also submitted as part of a second study, on T cells in Graves' hyperthyroidism and ophthalmopathy.

The sequence came from a woman aged 35 to 60 with Graves disease. V gene TRBV12-3 or TRBV12-4 combines with J gene TRBJ1-2, with 8 nucleotides matching TRBD1. Here the sequenced sample was peripheral blood mononuclear cells (PBMCs), taken at new diagnosis, from a patient treated with antithyroid drugs. The CDR3 nucleotides read TGTGCCAGCAGTTTGGTAGGGAACAGGGGGAACCACTATGGCTACACCTTC. As protein: CASSLVGNRGNHYGYTF.